The present TCR beta chain was sequenced within a study of metastatic and nonmetastatic thyroid tumors. Thyroid surgery had not been preceded by any treatment in any patient. TCRdb re-called the PCR reads with MiXCR. Of 30,000 to 35,000 clones in the sample, around 32% were seen once. This CDR3 spans 13 amino acids. Deletions cut 0 bases from V and 9 bases from J, with 11 bases between. The germline V gene encodes CDR1 KGHSH and CDR2 LQKENI. The sample consisted of blood. The J gene is TRBJ1-2, the V gene TRBV18, with a tentative D call TRBD1 (5 bases). The TCR was taken from a female donor with papillary thyroid cancer or a benign thyroid nodule (not recorded which). Some clones in this sample may be carry-over from other donors' samples. The CDR3: CASSPPERTSYTF. In DNA, the CDR3 is TGTGCCAGCTCACCACCGGAAAGGACAAGCTACACCTTC.